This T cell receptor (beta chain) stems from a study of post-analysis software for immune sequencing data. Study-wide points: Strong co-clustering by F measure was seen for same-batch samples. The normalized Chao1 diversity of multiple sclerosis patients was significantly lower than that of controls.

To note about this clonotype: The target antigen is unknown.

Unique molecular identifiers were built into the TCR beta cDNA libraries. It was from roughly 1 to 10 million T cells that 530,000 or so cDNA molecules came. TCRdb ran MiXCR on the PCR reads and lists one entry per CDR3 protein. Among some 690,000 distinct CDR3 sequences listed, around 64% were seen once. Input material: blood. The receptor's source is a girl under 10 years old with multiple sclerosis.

CDR3 nucleotide sequence: TGTGCCAGCAGCTTAAGCAGGGACGTTGTAGAGACCCAGTACTTC. The encoded protein is CASSLSRDVVETQYF. The rearrangement links TRBV7-2 to TRBJ2-7; D may be TRBD1 or TRBD2 (5 bases each). The better agreement between TRBJ2-5 and the DNA end casts doubt on the J call. CDR3 length equals 15 residues. Germline-derived CDR1 and CDR2 are SGHTA and FQGNSA.